The next 21 T cell receptor beta chains were all read from a single sample in a study of human T cells and chemical hapten exposure. Regarding time point: patch test 3, about 24 weeks after DPC sensitization. Treatment meaning: therapeutic diphenylcyclopropenone sensitization with weekly scalp DPC. TCRdb redid the calling of the RACE reads with MiXCR, one entry per CDR3 protein. The data hold tens of thousands of distinct CDR3 sequences, with 9.9% observed a single time. Sample: whole blood, taken in connection with sensitization to the hapten diphenylcyclopropenone (DPC). These receptors were collected from a middle-aged woman with alopecia areata. Some clones in this sample may be carry-over from other donors' samples.

This clonotype came up a few times. The V gene is TRBV20-1, the J gene TRBJ1-3; no definite D call. CDR1 and CDR2 (germline): DFQATT, SNEGSKA (reference sequence). The CDR3 loop spans 13 amino acids. Trimming left V 4 bases short and J 7 bases short, with 14 bases between. The CDR3: CSANDGRRNTIYF. The CDR3 DNA sequence: TGCAGTGCTAATGATGGACGAAGGAACACCATATATTTT.

This clonotype was counted only a few times. The chain links TRBV12-3 or TRBV12-4 to TRBJ2-3, with TRBD2 matching 12 bases. V trimming: 7 bases; J trimming: 2 bases; junction bases outside the gene matches: 7. The CDR3 is made up of 16 amino acids. CDR3 nucleotide sequence: TGTGCCAGCACCGGACTAGCGGGGAGATTCACAGATACGCAGTATTTT. Translated: CASTGLAGRFTDTQYF.

This clonotype showed up just a few times. A much bigger clone sits one base away, suggesting this may be a read error. The rearrangement joins TRBV9 to TRBJ1-1, with unresolved D. The V end was cut by 4 bases, the J end by 1 base, with 8 bases between. The V gene's germline CDR1 is SGDLS and CDR2 YYNGEE. The CDR3 covers 13 residues. The CDR3: CASSFDTNTEAFF. CDR3 coding DNA: TGTGCCAGCAGCTTCGACACGAACACTGAAGCTTTCTTT.

Comment on this clonotype: A much larger clone differs from this one at a single base, so this may be a read error. The chain recombines TRBV24-1 with TRBJ1-5; D gene ambiguous. Germline V gene sequence: CDR1 KGHDR, CDR2 SFDVKD. The CDR3 length is 12 residues. In nucleotides, the CDR3 is TGTGCCTCCAGTGATTCCGATTTGCCCCAGCATTTT. Protein sequence: CASSDSDLPQHF.

This clonotype was counted between two and nine times. V gene TRBV4-3 combines with J gene TRBJ2-7, with TRBD1 identical over 9 bases. The germline V gene encodes CDR1 LGHNA and CDR2 YSLEER. The CDR3 is made up of 14 amino acids. Germline trimming cut 3 bases from V and 4 bases from J; bases unmatched to any gene: 4. For the CDR3, the DNA is TGCGCCAGCAGCCAGGGGACAGGGAAGTACGAGCAGTACTTC. Translation gives CASSQGTGKYEQYF.

The chain recombines TRBV6-2 or TRBV6-3 with TRBJ1-4, with D possibly TRBD1 on 5 matching bases. Between the trimmed V and J ends, which lost 9 bases and 8 bases, there was a span of 16 bases. The CDR3 is 13 residues long. From germline, CDR1 is MNHEY and CDR2 SVGEGT. The chain's CDR3 is CASRGSSEEKLFF. The CDR3 DNA sequence: TGTGCCAGTCGGGGCTCGAGTGAAGAAAAACTGTTTTTT.

This clonotype was counted at least ten times. J is TRBJ1-4 and V is TRBV12-3 or TRBV12-4; the match to TRBD1 covers 8 bases. The CDR3 has 14 amino acids. After removal of 6 bases from V and 8 bases from J, the junction contained 8 bases not matched to a gene. Here the CDR3 DNA reads TGTGCCAGCAGAACCGGGACAGGAGGGGAAAAACTGTTTTTT. It codes for CASRTGTGGEKLFF.

In its sample, this clonotype was seen many times. This chain connects TRBV20-1 to TRBJ2-2; 8 positions match TRBD1. V dropped 4 bases and J dropped 0; count of bases not matched to a gene: 1. The CDR3 spans 14 residues. The germline gives CDR1 DFQATT, CDR2 SNEGSKA (reference sequence). CDR3 DNA: TGCAGTGCTATGACAGGGGCGAACACCGGGGAGCTGTTTTTT. Translated, it gives CSAMTGANTGELFF.

The CDR3 nucleotides read TGTGCCAGCAGCCAAGGGGTCAGGGTCGGAGAGACCCAGTACTTC. Translating gives CASSQGVRVGETQYF. V usage is TRBV3-1 and J usage is TRBJ2-5; perhaps TRBD1 as D (5 bases). This CDR3 comprises 15 residues. Germline values: CDR1 LGHDT, CDR2 YNNKEL (reference sequence). The ends were cut back, 1 base at V and 4 bases at J, with 13 bases in the middle.

This clonotype showed up just a few times. V gene TRBV5-5 combines with J gene TRBJ1-6; TRBD1 matches 7 bases. Germline trimming cut 4 bases from V and 6 bases from J; bases unmatched to any gene: 13. Germline V lookup: CDR1 SGHKS, CDR2 YYEKEE (reference sequence). The CDR3 consists of 17 residues. The CDR3 DNA is TGTGCCAGCAGCCGCGCAGGGGGAGGACAGGCTAATTCACCCCTCCACTTT. Protein product: CASSRAGGGQANSPLHF.

This clonotype was detected many times. This sequence joins TRBV7-8 and TRBJ2-4, with D unclear. The germline gives CDR1 SGHVS, CDR2 FQNEAQ. This CDR3 contains 15 residues. The V end was cut by 5 bases, the J end by 2 bases, with 13 bases between. CDR3 region: CASSLNGLPKNIQYF. In nucleotides, the CDR3 is TGTGCCAGCAGCCTAAACGGGCTACCCAAAAACATTCAGTACTTC.

The chain has TRBV27 and TRBJ2-5; 8 nucleotides align to TRBD1. Per germline, CDR1 MNHEY and CDR2 SMNVEV (reference sequence). V shed 3 bases and J 2 bases; nucleotides not matched to a gene: 14. CDR3 length: 18 residues. Here the CDR3 reads CASSFLKQGQAIQETQYF. The DNA for the CDR3 is TGTGCCAGCAGTTTCCTGAAGCAGGGACAGGCTATACAAGAGACCCAGTACTTC.

This clonotype was counted only a few times. J is TRBJ2-1 and V is TRBV29-1, with D uncertain. Germline CDR1 and CDR2: SQVTM and ANQGSEA. This CDR3 is 12 amino acids long. The V end lost 7 bases, the J end lost 10 bases, and 17 bases lay between the germline ends. In DNA, the CDR3 is TGCAGCGCAACTTTAGCCACCAGGGAGCAGTTCTTC. It translates to CSATLATREQFF.

The sample holds a few counts of this clonotype. The CDR3 sequence is CASSATPGQGTEAFF. DNA of the CDR3: TGTGCCAGCAGTGCCACTCCGGGACAGGGGACTGAAGCTTTCTTT. The chain recombines TRBV6-1 with TRBJ1-1; the match to TRBD1 covers 10 bases. Per germline, CDR1 MNHNS and CDR2 SASEGT. The CDR3 consists of 15 residues. The V and J ends lost 4 bases and 5 bases, in that order; junction bases with no gene match: 7.

This clonotype was seen only a few times. This chain joins TRBV7-9 and TRBJ1-5; D unresolved. The germline V and J ends were trimmed by 3 bases and 2 bases, with 8 bases remaining between them. Looked up from germline, CDR1 is SEHNR and CDR2 is FQNEAQ (reference sequence). This CDR3 is built from 14 residues. Here the CDR3 reads CASSFGEGNQPQHF. The DNA of the CDR3 is TGTGCCAGCAGCTTCGGTGAGGGCAATCAGCCCCAGCATTTT.

This clonotype was picked up many times. The CDR3 DNA follows: TGCAGCGTTGAACTTATTAGGGGGTACTATGGCTACACCTTC. Its protein is CSVELIRGYYGYTF. The chain links TRBV29-1 to TRBJ1-2; maybe TRBD1 (6 bases). CDR3 length equals 14 residues. V was cut by 2 bases and J by 3 bases, with 13 bases left in between. Germline V gene lookup returns CDR1 SQVTM and CDR2 ANQGSEA.

This clonotype was counted only a few times. J is TRBJ1-1 and V is TRBV6-2 or TRBV6-3; the match to TRBD1 covers 7 bases. Germline V gives CDR1 MNHEY, CDR2 SVGEGT. This CDR3 is built from 14 residues. V lost 5 bases and J lost 6; bases outside the gene matches: 9. The CDR3: CASSRDRVEAEAFF. The DNA of the CDR3 is TGTGCCAGCAGTCGAGACAGGGTCGAGGCTGAAGCTTTCTTT.

This clonotype turned up a few times. The chain recombines TRBV6-4 with TRBJ2-2; the match to TRBD2 covers 7 bases. Germline V lookup: CDR1 MRHNA, CDR2 SNTAGT. This CDR3 is 15 amino acids long. Trimming at V came to 5 bases and at J to 3 bases, leaving 6 bases not matched to a gene. The CDR3 sequence is CASSPREGDTGELFF. The CDR3 nucleotides are TGTGCCAGCAGTCCTAGGGAGGGCGACACCGGGGAGCTGTTTTTT.

The chain joins TRBV5-5 to TRBJ2-5, with 11 bases aligning to TRBD1. The J segment lost 5 bases and the V segment lost 4 bases, leaving 10 bases of the junction unmatched. The CDR3 length is 16 residues. CDR1 is SGHKS and CDR2 is YYEKEE in the germline V gene (reference sequence). Here the CDR3 reads CASSRTGGAGEETQYF. DNA for the CDR3: TGTGCCAGCAGCAGGACAGGGGGCGCGGGAGAGGAGACCCAGTACTTC.

This clonotype has at least ten counts. The V gene is TRBV29-1, the J gene TRBJ1-2; possible D gene TRBD1, 5 bases. Germline V gene data show CDR1 as SQVTM and CDR2 as ANQGSEA. The CDR3 covers 12 residues. Between the trimmed V and J ends, which lost 6 bases and 7 bases, there was a span of 15 bases. CDR3 DNA sequence: TGCAGCGTGGCCCCGGACGGGGGTGGCTACACCTTC. Its protein is CSVAPDGGGYTF.

This clonotype was detected many times. The V gene is TRBV6-1, the J gene TRBJ1-2; maybe TRBD1 (5 bases). Germline CDR1 and CDR2: MNHNS and SASEGT. Trimming cost V 9 bases and J 8 bases, with 16 bases left between them. The CDR3 is 12 residues long. This CDR3 reads CASRDGAGGYTF. Written as DNA, the CDR3 is TGTGCCAGTCGGGACGGAGCCGGGGGCTACACCTTC.